This note documents a single T cell receptor (beta chain) sequence. Its cognate antigen is unknown. Hyperthyroidism patients had new diagnoses, durations under 2 months, and ages of 18 to 65. Diagnoses were established from clinical symptoms, serum thyroxine, TRAb, thyroid ultrasound and orbital computed tomography. This sample stems from a study of Graves' ophthalmopathy and Graves' hyperthyroidism. Study summary: Cases classed as stable hyperthyroidism had no ophthalmopathy within 18 months of follow-up. General study findings and limits: Blood shared most expanded thyroid clonotypes above 0.001 frequency.

The authors amplified TCR beta CDR3 regions, and they did so from RNA transcripts for repertoire sequencing. Investigators did first-round RT-PCR with HTBI primers, then second-round multiplex PCR. One entry per CDR3 protein, called by TCRdb with MiXCR from the multiplex PCR reads. The data show about 500,000 distinct CDR3 sequences, roughly 40% seen once. The germline gives CDR1 ENHRY, CDR2 SYGVKD. Trimming cost V 4 bases and J 5 bases, with 11 bases left between them. The CDR3 extends over 14 amino acids. The chain uses TRBV10-3 and TRBJ2-2; D call uncertain. The sample taken for sequencing was peripheral blood or thyroid tissue (not recorded which). The clonotype originates from an adult man with Graves' hyperthyroidism. CDR3 protein: CAISGLAGTGELFF. Here the CDR3 DNA reads TGTGCCATCAGTGGGTTGGCCGGGACCGGGGAGCTGTTTTTT.